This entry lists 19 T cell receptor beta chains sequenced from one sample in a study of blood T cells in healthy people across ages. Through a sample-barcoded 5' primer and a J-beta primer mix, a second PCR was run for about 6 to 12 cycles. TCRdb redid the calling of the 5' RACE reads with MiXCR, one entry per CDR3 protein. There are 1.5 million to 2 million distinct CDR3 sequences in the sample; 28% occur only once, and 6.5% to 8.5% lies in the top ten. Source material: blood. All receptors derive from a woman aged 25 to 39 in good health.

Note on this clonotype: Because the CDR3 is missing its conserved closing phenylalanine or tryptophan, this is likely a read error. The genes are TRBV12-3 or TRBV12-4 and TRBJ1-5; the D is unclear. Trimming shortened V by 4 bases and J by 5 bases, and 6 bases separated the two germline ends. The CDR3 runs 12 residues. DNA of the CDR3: TGTGCCAGCAGTTGCATCGATCAGCCCCAGCATGTT. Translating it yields CASSCIDQPQHV.

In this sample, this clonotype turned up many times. The CDR3 coding sequence is TGTGCCAGCAAACTTAGCACAGATACGCAGTATTTT. It translates to CASKLSTDTQYF. The chain is built from TRBV6-6 and TRBJ2-3, with D unresolved. The V end was cut by 7 bases, the J end by 0 bases, with 5 bases between. The CDR3 is 12 residues long. CDR1 and CDR2 (germline): MNHNY, SVGAGI (reference sequence).

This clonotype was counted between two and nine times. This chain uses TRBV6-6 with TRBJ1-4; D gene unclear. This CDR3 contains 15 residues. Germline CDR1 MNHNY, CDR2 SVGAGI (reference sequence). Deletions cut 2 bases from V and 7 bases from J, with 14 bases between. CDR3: CASSYTREGGEKLFF. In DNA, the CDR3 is TGTGCCAGCAGTTACACGCGGGAGGGAGGTGAAAAACTGTTTTTT.

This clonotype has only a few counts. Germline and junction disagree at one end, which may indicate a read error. CDR3 in amino acids: CASSSQAGTPDAFF. CDR3 DNA sequence: TGTGCCAGCAGCTCCCAGGCCGGGACACCTGACGCTTTCTTT. This chain links TRBV9 with TRBJ1-1, with D possibly being TRBD1 (6 bases). The CDR3 is 14 amino acids. Germline assignment: CDR1 SGDLS and CDR2 YYNGEE.

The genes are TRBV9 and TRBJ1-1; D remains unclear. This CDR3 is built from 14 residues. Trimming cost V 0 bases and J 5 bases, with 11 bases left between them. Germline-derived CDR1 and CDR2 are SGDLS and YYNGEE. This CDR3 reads CASSVEAWSTEAFF. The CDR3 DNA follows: TGTGCCAGCAGCGTAGAGGCATGGAGTACTGAAGCTTTCTTT.

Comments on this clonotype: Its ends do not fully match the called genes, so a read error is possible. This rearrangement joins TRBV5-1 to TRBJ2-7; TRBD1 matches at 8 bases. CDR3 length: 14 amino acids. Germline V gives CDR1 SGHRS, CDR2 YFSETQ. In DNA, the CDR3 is TGCGCCAACAGCCCAGGACAGGGAATCGGCGAGCAGTACTTC. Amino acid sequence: CANSPGQGIGEQYF.

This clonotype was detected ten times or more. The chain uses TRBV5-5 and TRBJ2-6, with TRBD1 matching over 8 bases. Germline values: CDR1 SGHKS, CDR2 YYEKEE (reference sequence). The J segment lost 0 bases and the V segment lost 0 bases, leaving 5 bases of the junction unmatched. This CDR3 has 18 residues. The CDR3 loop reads CASSLEVRGPSGANVLTF. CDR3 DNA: TGTGCCAGCAGCTTGGAAGTCAGGGGGCCCTCTGGGGCCAACGTCCTGACTTTC.

CDR3 DNA: TGTGCCAGCAGTTCGAACCGGGACCTGACGGAGACCCAGTACTTC. Translating gives CASSSNRDLTETQYF. V usage is TRBV28 and J usage is TRBJ2-5, with D perhaps TRBD1 or TRBD2 (5 bases each). There are 15 residues in the CDR3. V lost 4 bases to trimming and J lost 5 bases, with 17 bases between them. The germline V gene encodes CDR1 MDHEN and CDR2 SYDVKM.

The CDR3: CASSPSGRAYEQFF. The DNA of the CDR3 is TGTGCCAGCAGCCCTTCGGGCAGGGCGTACGAGCAGTTCTTC. This chain connects TRBV7-9 to TRBJ2-1, with D possibly being TRBD1 (5 bases). Germline-derived CDR1 and CDR2 are SEHNR and FQNEAQ (reference sequence). The CDR3 is 14 amino acids. Trimming left V 5 bases short and J 10 bases short, with 18 bases between.

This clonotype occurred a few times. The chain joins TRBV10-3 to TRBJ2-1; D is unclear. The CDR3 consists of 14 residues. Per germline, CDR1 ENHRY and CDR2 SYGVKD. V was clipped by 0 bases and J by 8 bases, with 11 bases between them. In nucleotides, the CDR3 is TGTGCCATCAGTGAGTCTAGCTCGGACCATGAGCAGTTCTTC. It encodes CAISESSSDHEQFF.

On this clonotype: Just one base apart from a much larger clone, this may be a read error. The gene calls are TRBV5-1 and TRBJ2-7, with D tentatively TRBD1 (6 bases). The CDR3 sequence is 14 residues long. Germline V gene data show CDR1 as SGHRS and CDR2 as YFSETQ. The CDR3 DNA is TGCACCAGCAGCTTAGACAGGATCGCCTACGAGCAGTACTTC. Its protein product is CTSSLDRIAYEQYF.

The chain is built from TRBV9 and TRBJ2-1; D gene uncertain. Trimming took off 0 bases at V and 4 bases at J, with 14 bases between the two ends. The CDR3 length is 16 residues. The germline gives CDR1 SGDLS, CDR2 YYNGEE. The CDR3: CASSVADPPGYNEQFF. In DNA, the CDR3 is TGTGCCAGCAGCGTAGCGGATCCGCCAGGATACAATGAGCAGTTCTTC.

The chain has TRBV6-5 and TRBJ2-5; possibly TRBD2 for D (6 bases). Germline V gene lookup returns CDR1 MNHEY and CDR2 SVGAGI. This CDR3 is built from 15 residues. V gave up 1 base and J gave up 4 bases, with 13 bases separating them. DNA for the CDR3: TGTGCCAGCAGTTACTTGGTGGGAGCGGGAGAGACCCAGTACTTC. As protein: CASSYLVGAGETQYF.

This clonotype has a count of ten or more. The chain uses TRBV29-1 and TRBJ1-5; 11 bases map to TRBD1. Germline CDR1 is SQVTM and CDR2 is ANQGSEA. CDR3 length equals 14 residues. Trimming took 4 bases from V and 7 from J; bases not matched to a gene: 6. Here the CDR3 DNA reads TGCAGCGTTGGGGGACAGGGGGTAGGACAGCCCCAGCATTTT. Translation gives CSVGGQGVGQPQHF.

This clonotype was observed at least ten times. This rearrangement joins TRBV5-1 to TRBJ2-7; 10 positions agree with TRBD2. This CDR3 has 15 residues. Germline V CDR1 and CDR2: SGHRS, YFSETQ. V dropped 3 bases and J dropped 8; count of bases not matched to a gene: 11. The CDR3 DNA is TGCGCCAGCAGCTACAGCGGGGGGGCCGTTACCAAGCAGTACTTC. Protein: CASSYSGGAVTKQYF.

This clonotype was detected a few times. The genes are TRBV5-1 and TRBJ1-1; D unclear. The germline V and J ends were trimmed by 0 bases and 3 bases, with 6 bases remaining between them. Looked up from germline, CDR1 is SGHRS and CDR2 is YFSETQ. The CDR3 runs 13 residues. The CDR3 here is CASSLVVDTEAFF. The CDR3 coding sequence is TGCGCCAGCAGCTTGGTGGTGGACACTGAAGCTTTCTTT.

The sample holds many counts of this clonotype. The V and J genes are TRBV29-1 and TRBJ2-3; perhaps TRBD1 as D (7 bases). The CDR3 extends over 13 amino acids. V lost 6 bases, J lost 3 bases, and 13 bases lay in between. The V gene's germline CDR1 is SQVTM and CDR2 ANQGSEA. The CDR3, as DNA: TGCAGCGTCCGTCAGGGGGGAACAGATACGCAGTATTTT. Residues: CSVRQGGTDTQYF.

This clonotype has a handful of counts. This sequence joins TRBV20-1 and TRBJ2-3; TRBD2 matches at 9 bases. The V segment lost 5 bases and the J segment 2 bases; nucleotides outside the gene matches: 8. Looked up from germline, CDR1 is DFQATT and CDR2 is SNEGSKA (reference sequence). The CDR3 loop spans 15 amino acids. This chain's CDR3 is CSAWGLAGTTDTQYF. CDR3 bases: TGCAGTGCTTGGGGACTAGCAGGAACCACAGATACGCAGTATTTT.

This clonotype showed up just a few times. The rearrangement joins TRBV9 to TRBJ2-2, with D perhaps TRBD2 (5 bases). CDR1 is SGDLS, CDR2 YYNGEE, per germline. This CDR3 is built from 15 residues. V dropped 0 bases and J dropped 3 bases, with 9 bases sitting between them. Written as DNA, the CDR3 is TGTGCCAGCAGCGTAGGGACTTCTCACACCGGGGAGCTGTTTTTT. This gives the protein CASSVGTSHTGELFF.